This TCR beta chain was found in a study of human T cells and chemical hapten exposure. TCRdb re-derived calls from the RACE reads in MiXCR, one entry per CDR3 protein. The sample includes around 300,000 distinct CDR3 sequences, around 7% of them seen just once. In its sample, this clonotype was seen a few times. The antigen remains undetermined. The CDR3 is 14 residues long. The germline CDR1 and CDR2 sequences are SQVTM and ANQGSEA. Unmatched junction bases numbered 9, after V lost 5 bases and J lost 4 bases. Broader study findings: More PT1 expanded TCRs went with higher patch test scores.

Time point: patch test 1, 2 weeks after DPC sensitization. Treatment reported: therapeutic diphenylcyclopropenone sensitization with weekly scalp DPC. The gene calls are TRBV29-1 and TRBJ1-1, with 8 nucleotides matching TRBD1. The material sequenced was whole blood, taken in connection with sensitization to the hapten diphenylcyclopropenone (DPC). This receptor was taken from a young woman with alopecia areata. Some clones in this sample may be carry-over from other donors' samples. This CDR3 is CSVRTGNVGTEAFF. The CDR3 nucleotides read TGCAGCGTTCGGACAGGGAACGTGGGCACTGAAGCTTTCTTT.